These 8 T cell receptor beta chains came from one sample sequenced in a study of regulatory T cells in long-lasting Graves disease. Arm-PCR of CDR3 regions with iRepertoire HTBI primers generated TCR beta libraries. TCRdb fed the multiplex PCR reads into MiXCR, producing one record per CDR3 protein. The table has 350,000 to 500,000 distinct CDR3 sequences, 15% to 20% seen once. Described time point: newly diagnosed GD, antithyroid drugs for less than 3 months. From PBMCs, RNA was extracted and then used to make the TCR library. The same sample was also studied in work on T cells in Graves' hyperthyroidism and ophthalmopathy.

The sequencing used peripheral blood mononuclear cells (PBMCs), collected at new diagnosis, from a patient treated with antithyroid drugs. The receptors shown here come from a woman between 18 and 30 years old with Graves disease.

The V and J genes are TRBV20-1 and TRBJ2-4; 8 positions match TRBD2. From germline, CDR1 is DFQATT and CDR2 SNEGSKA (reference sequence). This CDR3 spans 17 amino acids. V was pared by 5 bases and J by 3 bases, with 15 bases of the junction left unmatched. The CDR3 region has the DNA TGCAGTGCTGGTCGACCGTCAAGCGGGAGCGGCAAAAACATTCAGTACTTC. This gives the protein CSAGRPSSGSGKNIQYF.

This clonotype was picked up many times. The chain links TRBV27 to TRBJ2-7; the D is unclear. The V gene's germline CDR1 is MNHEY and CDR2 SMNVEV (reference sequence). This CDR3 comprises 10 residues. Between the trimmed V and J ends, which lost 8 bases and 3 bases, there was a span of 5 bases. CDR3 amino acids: CASRNYEQYF. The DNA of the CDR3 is TGTGCCAGCCGGAACTACGAGCAGTACTTC.

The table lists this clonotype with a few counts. This CDR3 reads CSARLAVTNEQFF. In DNA form, the CDR3 reads TGCAGTGCTAGACTAGCGGTTACTAATGAGCAGTTCTTC. The chain uses TRBV20-1 and TRBJ2-1; 7 bases line up with TRBD2. Germline assignment: CDR1 DFQATT and CDR2 SNEGSKA (reference sequence). There are 13 residues in the CDR3. V shed 2 bases and J 7 bases; nucleotides not matched to a gene: 5.

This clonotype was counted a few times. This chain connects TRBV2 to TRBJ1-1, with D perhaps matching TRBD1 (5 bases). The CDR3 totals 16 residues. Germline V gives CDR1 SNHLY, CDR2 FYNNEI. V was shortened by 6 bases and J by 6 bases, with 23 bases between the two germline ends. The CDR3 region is CASRGKKSGFFSEAFF. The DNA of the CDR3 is TGTGCCAGCAGGGGAAAGAAGTCAGGGTTCTTCTCTGAAGCTTTCTTT.

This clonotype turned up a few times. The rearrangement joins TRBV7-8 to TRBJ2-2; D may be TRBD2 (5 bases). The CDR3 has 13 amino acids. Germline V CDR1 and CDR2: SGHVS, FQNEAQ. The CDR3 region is CGSSGANTGELFF. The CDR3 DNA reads TGTGGAAGCAGCGGCGCGAACACCGGGGAGCTGTTTTTT.

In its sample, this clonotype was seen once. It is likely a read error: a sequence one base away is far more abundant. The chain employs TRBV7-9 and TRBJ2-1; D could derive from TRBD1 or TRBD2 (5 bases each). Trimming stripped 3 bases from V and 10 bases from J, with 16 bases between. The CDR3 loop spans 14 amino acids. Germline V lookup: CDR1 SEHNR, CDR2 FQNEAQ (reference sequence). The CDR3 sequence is CASSFGGSVNEQFF. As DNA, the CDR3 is TGTGCCAGCAGCTTTGGGGGAAGTGTGAACGAGCAGTTCTTC.

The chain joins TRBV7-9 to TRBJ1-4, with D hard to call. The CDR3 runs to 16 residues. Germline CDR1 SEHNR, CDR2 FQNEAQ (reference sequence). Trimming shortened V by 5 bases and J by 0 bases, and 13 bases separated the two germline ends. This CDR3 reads CASSEDRDATNEKLFF. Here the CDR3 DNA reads TGTGCCAGCAGCGAGGACCGAGATGCAACTAATGAAAAACTGTTTTTT.

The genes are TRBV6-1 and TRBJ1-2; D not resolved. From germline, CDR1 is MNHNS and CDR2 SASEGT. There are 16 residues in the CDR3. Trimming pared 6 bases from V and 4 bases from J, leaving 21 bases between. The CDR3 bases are TGTGCCAGCAGCCCCGGTGCGGGGAGTCCTAGCTATGGCTACACCTTC. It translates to CASSPGAGSPSYGYTF.